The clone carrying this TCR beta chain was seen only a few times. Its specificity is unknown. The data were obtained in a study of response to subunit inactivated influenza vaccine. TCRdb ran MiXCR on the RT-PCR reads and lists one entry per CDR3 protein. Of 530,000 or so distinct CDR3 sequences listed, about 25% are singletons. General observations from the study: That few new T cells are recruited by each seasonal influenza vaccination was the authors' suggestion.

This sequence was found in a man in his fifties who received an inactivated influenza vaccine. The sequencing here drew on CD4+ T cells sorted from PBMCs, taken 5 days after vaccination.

CDR3 coding DNA: TGCAGTGCTAGTTTTAACAGGTGGGACACTGAAGCTTTCTTT. Translating it yields CSASFNRWDTEAFF. The chain employs TRBV20-1 and TRBJ1-1; D possibly corresponds to TRBD1 (5 bases). Germline V CDR1 and CDR2: DFQATT, SNEGSKA (reference sequence). This CDR3 has 14 residues. Trimming shortened V by 3 bases and J by 3 bases, and 14 bases separated the two germline ends.